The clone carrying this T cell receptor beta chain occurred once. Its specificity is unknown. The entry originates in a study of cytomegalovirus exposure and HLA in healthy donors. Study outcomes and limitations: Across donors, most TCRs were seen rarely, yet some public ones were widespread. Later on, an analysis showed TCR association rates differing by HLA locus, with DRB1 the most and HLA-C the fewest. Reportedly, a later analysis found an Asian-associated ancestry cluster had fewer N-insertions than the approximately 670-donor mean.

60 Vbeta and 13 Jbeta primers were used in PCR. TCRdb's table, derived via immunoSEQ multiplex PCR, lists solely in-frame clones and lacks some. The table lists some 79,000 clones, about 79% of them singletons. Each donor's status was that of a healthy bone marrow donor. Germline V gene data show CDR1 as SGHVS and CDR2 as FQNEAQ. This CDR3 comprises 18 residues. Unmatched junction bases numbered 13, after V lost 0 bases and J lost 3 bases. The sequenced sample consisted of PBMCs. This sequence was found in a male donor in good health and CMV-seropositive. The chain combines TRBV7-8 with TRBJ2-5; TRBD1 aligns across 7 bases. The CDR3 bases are TGTGCCAGCAGCTTAGCGTCATGGTTAGGGACAGCGAAAGAGACCCAGTACTTC. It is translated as CASSLASWLGTAKETQYF. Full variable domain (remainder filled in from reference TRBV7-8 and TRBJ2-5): GAGVSQSPRYKVAKRGQDVALRCDPISGHVSLFWYQQALGQGPEFLTYFQNEAQLDKSGLPSDRFFAERPEGSVSTLKIQRTQQEDSAVYLCASSLASWLGTAKETQYFGPGTRLLVL.